The 4 T cell receptor beta chains given below trace back to one sample, sequenced in a study of OX40 agonist ivuxolimab in advanced cancers. This table comes from immunoSEQ multiplex PCR, and its TCRdb copy is limited to in-frame clones, with some not included. The table shows over 60,000 clones, with roughly nine tenths occurring only once. The source material was CD4+ or CD8+ T cells sorted from blood, sampled in a trial of the OX40 agonist ivuxolimab. The receptor source for this set is an adult with an advanced solid tumor such as melanoma, head and neck, liver or kidney cancer.

The chain couples TRBV7-2 to TRBJ2-1; 8 bases align to TRBD2. V trimming: 3 bases; J trimming: 9 bases; junction bases outside the gene matches: 7. This CDR3 has 14 residues. CDR1 SGHTA and CDR2 FQGNSA come from the germline V gene. In nucleotides, the CDR3 is TGTGCCAGCAGCTTTGGCGGGAGGACCGGTGAGCAGTTCTTC. It codes for CASSFGGRTGEQFF.

This clone came up a few times. This chain connects TRBV5-1 to TRBJ2-2, with D hard to call. V lost 0 bases and J lost 6, with 9 bases in between. This CDR3 is built from 14 residues. Germline V gives CDR1 SGHRS, CDR2 YFSETQ. Here the CDR3 DNA reads TGCGCCAGCAGCTTGGTTGAGGTTTCCGGGGAGCTGTTTTTT. Protein product: CASSLVEVSGELFF.

The rearrangement uses TRBV11-3 and TRBJ2-5; TRBD1 agrees at 7 bases. Germline V gene data show CDR1 as SGHNT and CDR2 as YENEEA. V dropped 4 bases and J dropped 4; count of bases not matched to a gene: 9. The CDR3 is 15 residues long. This CDR3 reads CASSSLDREIETQYF. In DNA, the CDR3 is TGTGCCAGCAGCTCCCTCGACAGGGAAATAGAGACCCAGTACTTC.

This chain links TRBV5-6 with TRBJ1-1; TRBD1 is a possible D gene (5 bases). CDR1 and CDR2 (germline): SGHDT, YYEEEE. The CDR3 is 14 residues long. Trimming removed 1 base at V and 1 base at J, with 8 bases between. This CDR3 reads CASSLQGRNTEAFF. CDR3 DNA sequence: TGTGCCAGCAGCTTGCAGGGACGGAACACTGAAGCTTTCTTT.